This TCR beta chain stems from a study of blood T cell repertoires in COVID-19. For the study at large: Collection of acute and convalescent COVID-19 samples took place in the United States, Italy and Spain.

The authors' processing: Cell counts per sample came from amplifying reference gene primers. Method: immunoSEQ multiplex PCR; TCRdb's copy keeps in-frame clones and lacks some. The V and J calls and the clone size are those of that table, but D and trimming were determined from the DNA. Among hundreds of thousands of clones listed, 92% were seen once. Seattle's cohort entered during active infection and was followed longitudinally. The CDR3 is 18 residues long. The germline V gene has CDR1 SGHNT and CDR2 YENEEA. The ends lost 0 bases at V and 0 bases at J; junction bases unmatched: 9. The chain has TRBV11-3 and TRBJ2-7; 9 nucleotides line up with TRBD2. The clonotype was recovered from a man between 60 and 70 years old with COVID-19, enrolled during active disease. The specimen sequenced was peripheral blood. CDR3 sequence: CASSLEASGRTYSYEQYF. CDR3 coding DNA: TGTGCCAGCAGCTTAGAGGCCAGCGGGAGGACGTACTCCTACGAGCAGTACTTC.